This T cell receptor (beta chain) was obtained from a study of cytomegalovirus exposure and HLA in healthy donors. Study-wide points: Earlier results showed most TCR beta V segments being productive about 87% or about 30% of the time. An analysis that came later showed most CMV-associated TCR beta chains appearing HLA-restricted. Per published reports, the classifier diagnosed cytomegalovirus status with high specificity and sensitivity. Despite most TCR sequences being rare, some public TCRs occurred in many donors.

The PCR was carried out with 60 Vbeta primers and 13 Jbeta primers. Here immunoSEQ multiplex PCR was the method, and the copy in TCRdb shows in-frame clones only, minus some. The table records approximately 190,000 clones, 70% to 80% of them present only once. A note on this clone: Its specificity is unknown.

This CDR3 has 14 amino acids. Trimming removed 7 bases from V and 5 bases from J, with 12 bases in between. Germline assignment: CDR1 MDHEN and CDR2 SYDVKM. The TCR comes from a woman in her 30s in good health and CMV-seropositive. The chain couples TRBV28 to TRBJ1-6; tentative D call: TRBD1 (5 bases). Sample: PBMCs. This CDR3 reads CASITGDNNSPLHF. CDR3 bases: TGTGCCAGCATTACAGGCGACAATAATTCACCCCTCCACTTT.